What follows are 28 T cell receptor beta chains derived from one specimen sequenced in a study of breast tumors, draining lymph nodes, adjacent tissues. TCRdb processed the multiplex PCR reads anew with MiXCR; each CDR3 protein has one entry. This table has 20,000 to 25,000 distinct CDR3 sequences, roughly 50% appearing once. The sequencing input was breast tumor tissue. Receptors originate from a female donor with breast cancer. Some clones in this sample may be carry-over from other donors' samples.

This clonotype was seen only a few times. Here the CDR3 omits its conserved ending phenylalanine or tryptophan, so a read error is the likely source. V is TRBV20-1 and J is TRBJ1-6; D uncertain. The CDR3 consists of 12 residues. Germline CDR1 reads DFQATT; CDR2 reads SNEGSKA (reference sequence). The CDR3 sequence is CGARAANSPLHS. CDR3 bases: TGCGGTGCTAGAGCAGCGAATTCACCCCTCCACTCT.

The chain joins TRBV7-9 to TRBJ2-7, with D possibly being TRBD2 (6 bases). The CDR3 runs to 15 residues. Trimming pared 1 base from V and 0 bases from J, leaving 10 bases between. The germline gives CDR1 SEHNR, CDR2 FQNEAQ (reference sequence). CDR3 coding DNA: TGTGCCAGCAGCTTAGTTAACGGGAGCTCCTACGAGCAGTACTTC. Translation: CASSLVNGSSYEQYF.

The chain employs TRBV20-1 and TRBJ2-1; 11 nucleotides line up with TRBD2. CDR3 length: 13 amino acids. V was pared by 5 bases and J by 6 bases, with 3 bases of the junction left unmatched. The germline V gene encodes CDR1 DFQATT and CDR2 SNEGSKA (reference sequence). CDR3 amino acids: CSAASGRTNEQFF. CDR3 DNA: TGCAGTGCTGCTAGCGGGAGGACCAATGAGCAGTTCTTC.

There are a few counts of this clonotype. One end of the junction varies from germline; a read error may be responsible. V is TRBV5-5 and J is TRBJ2-7, with D uncertain. The CDR3 covers 14 residues. Germline V gene lookup returns CDR1 SGHKS and CDR2 YYEKEE (reference sequence). CDR3 coding DNA: TGTGCCAGCGGCTTGGCCTCAGGTCCCTACGAGCAGTACTTC. Its protein is CASGLASGPYEQYF.

In its sample, this clonotype was seen many times. The rearrangement links TRBV5-8 to TRBJ2-3; 9 bases map to TRBD2. The CDR3 loop spans 16 amino acids. The V segment lost 4 bases and the J segment 4 bases; nucleotides outside the gene matches: 10. The germline V gene has CDR1 SGHTS and CDR2 YDEGEE. The CDR3 nucleotides are TGTGCCAGCAGCGCCCGGGGCGGGAGGGTTTCAGATACGCAGTATTTT. This encodes CASSARGGRVSDTQYF.

The chain links TRBV15 to TRBJ2-5; 12 nucleotides agree with TRBD2. The DNA matches TRBJ2-7 better at its end, which makes the J call doubtful. CDR1 is LNHNV, CDR2 YYDKDF, per germline (reference sequence). This CDR3 has 17 amino acids. The CDR3 sequence is CATSRAFGLAGTYEQYF. The CDR3, as DNA: TGTGCCACCAGCAGAGCCTTTGGACTAGCGGGAACCTACGAGCAGTACTTC.

The rearrangement joins TRBV7-9 to TRBJ2-5; 10 bases are a match to TRBD2. Trimming at V came to 5 bases and at J to 3 bases, leaving 12 bases not matched to a gene. Germline V gene lookup returns CDR1 SEHNR and CDR2 FQNEAQ (reference sequence). The CDR3 runs 17 residues. CDR3 region: CASSPGLAQVHKETQYF. The CDR3 nucleotides read TGTGCCAGCAGCCCGGGACTAGCGCAAGTCCACAAAGAGACCCAGTACTTC.

In this sample, this clonotype turned up many times. V and J are TRBV29-1 and TRBJ2-1; possibly TRBD2 for D (6 bases). The CDR3 extends over 14 amino acids. Per the germline V gene, CDR1 is SQVTM and CDR2 is ANQGSEA. V lost 4 bases to trimming and J lost 8 bases, with 18 bases between them. For the CDR3, the DNA is TGCAGCGTTGTTTACTACTTAGGGGAGGATGAGCAGTTCTTC. This codes for CSVVYYLGEDEQFF.

This clonotype was detected ten times or more. The gene calls are TRBV20-1 and TRBJ1-5; D is undetermined. V was pared by 3 bases and J by 5 bases, with 8 bases between. The CDR3 is made up of 12 amino acids. The germline CDR1 and CDR2 sequences are DFQATT and SNEGSKA (reference sequence). CDR3 nucleotides: TGCAGTGCTAGGGATGGGGATCAGCCCCAGCATTTT. Protein: CSARDGDQPQHF.

Note on this clonotype: The junction does not match germline at one end; this may be a read error. This chain links TRBV20-1 with TRBJ1-4, with a tentative D call TRBD1 (5 bases). CDR1 is DFQATT and CDR2 is SNEGSKA in the germline V gene (reference sequence). This CDR3 region has 12 residues. The CDR3 DNA reads TGCAGTGCTAAGGGGATGACGGAAAAACCGTTTTTT. The encoded protein is CSAKGMTEKPFF.

This clonotype came up many times. The rearrangement uses TRBV6-2 or TRBV6-3 and TRBJ2-1; 11 bases are shared with TRBD2. V shed 5 bases and J 1 base; nucleotides not matched to a gene: 1. Germline-derived CDR1 and CDR2 are MNHEY and SVGEGT. The CDR3 loop spans 15 amino acids. CDR3 region: CASSGTSGSYNEQFF. The CDR3 DNA follows: TGTGCCAGCAGTGGGACTAGCGGTTCCTACAATGAGCAGTTCTTC.

This clonotype appeared once. The rearrangement joins TRBV2 to TRBJ2-5; TRBD1 is a possible D gene (5 bases). Germline loops: CDR1 SNHLY, CDR2 FYNNEI. The CDR3 is made up of 13 amino acids. Trimming took off 5 bases at V and 3 bases at J, with 10 bases between the two ends. CDR3: CASSLSREETQYF. The CDR3 region has the DNA TGTGCCAGCAGTTTAAGCAGGGAAGAGACCCAGTACTTC. The variable domain in full, with the rest retrieved from reference TRBV2 and TRBJ2-5, is EPEVTQTPSHQVTQMGQEVILRCVPISNHLYFYWYRQILGQKVEFLVSFYNNEISEKSEIFDDQFSVERPDGSNFTLKIRSTKLEDSAMYFCASSLSREETQYFGPGTRLLVL.

This clonotype came up many times. The genes are TRBV6-1 and TRBJ2-2; TRBD2 aligns across 10 bases. Germline CDR1 is MNHNS and CDR2 is SASEGT. The junction had 8 bases not matched to a gene; V was cut back by 2 bases and J by 5 bases. The CDR3 has 17 residues. As DNA, the CDR3 is TGTGCCAGCAGTGAACTAGCGGGAGTAGGTTTGACCGGGGAGCTGTTTTTT. It encodes CASSELAGVGLTGELFF.

Comments on this clonotype: Germline is not matched at one junction end, which may reflect a read error. The chain is built from TRBV11-2 and TRBJ2-2, with D possibly being TRBD2 (5 bases). The V gene's germline CDR1 is SGHAT and CDR2 FQNNGV. CDR3 length: 17 residues. In DNA, the CDR3 is TGTGCCAGCAGCTTGACCGGAGGCGCGCTGAACACCGGGGAGCTGTTTTTC. It yields the protein CASSLTGGALNTGELFF.

This clonotype was picked up one time. The chain uses TRBV6-1 and TRBJ2-3; 10 nucleotides agree with TRBD2. The germline V gene has CDR1 MNHNS and CDR2 SASEGT. The CDR3 runs to 17 residues. After removal of 4 bases from V and 8 bases from J, the junction contained 15 bases not matched to a gene. The CDR3 sequence is CASSGLAGEGGLGTQYF. In DNA, the CDR3 is TGTGCCAGCAGTGGGCTAGCGGGAGAGGGGGGCCTTGGTACGCAGTATTTT.

The J gene is TRBJ2-1, the V gene TRBV11-1, with TRBD2 matching over 12 bases. The V gene end was trimmed by 3 bases and the J gene end by 6 bases; junction bases not matched to a gene: 6. Germline CDR1 and CDR2: SGHAT and FQDESV (reference sequence). CDR3 length equals 16 residues. The CDR3 DNA is TGTGCCAGCAGCTTCGGGCTAGCGGGAGGGCGCAATGAGCAGTTCTTC. It specifies CASSFGLAGGRNEQFF.

This clonotype was seen at least ten times. This may be a read error, as it is one base from a much larger clone. This chain links TRBV20-1 with TRBJ2-5; D possibly uses TRBD1 or TRBD2 (6 bases each). Germline V gene data show CDR1 as DFQATT and CDR2 as SNEGSKA (reference sequence). The germline V and J ends were trimmed by 7 bases and 7 bases, with 22 bases remaining between them. This CDR3 has 14 amino acids. CDR3 residues: CSGMWGALGATQYF. The CDR3 DNA sequence: TGCAGTGGGATGTGGGGGGCCCTTGGGGCGACCCAGTACTTC.

This clonotype was observed a few times. The chain recombines TRBV7-2 with TRBJ1-2; 8 bases map to TRBD1. V trimming: 3 bases; J trimming: 6 bases; junction bases outside the gene matches: 6. The CDR3 has 14 residues. Germline V gene data show CDR1 as SGHTA and CDR2 as FQGNSA. DNA of the CDR3: TGTGCCAGCAGCTTGGCCAGGGGGCACGATGGCTACACCTTC. Amino acid sequence: CASSLARGHDGYTF.

This chain uses TRBV19 with TRBJ1-2, with TRBD1 matching 8 bases. The CDR3 is made up of 15 amino acids. V lost 1 base to trimming and J lost 4 bases; unmatched junction nucleotides: 5. CDR1 and CDR2 (germline): LNHDA, SQIVND (reference sequence). In DNA, the CDR3 is TGTGCCAGTAGTATAGGTGGACAGGGACGCTATGGCTACACCTTC. Its protein product is CASSIGGQGRYGYTF.

Details on this clonotype: It may be a read error: a sequence one base away is much more abundant. J is TRBJ2-4 and V is TRBV18; the D is unclear. The V end was cut by 6 bases, the J end by 9 bases, with 15 bases between. Germline V lookup: CDR1 KGHSH, CDR2 LQKENI. The CDR3 runs to 13 residues. CDR3: CASSGLRASIQYF. The DNA for the CDR3 is TGTGCCAGCTCCGGTCTGAGAGCGAGCATTCAGTACTTC. Combining the CDR3 with reference TRBV18 and TRBJ2-4 gives the whole variable domain NAGVMQNPRHLVRRRGQEARLRCSPMKGHSHVYWYRQLPEEGLKFMVYLQKENIIDESGMPKERFSAEFPKEGPSILRIQQVVRGDSAAYFCASSGLRASIQYFGAGTRLSVL.

This clonotype occurred many times. The CDR3 loop is CASSLVAPYEQYF. DNA of the CDR3: TGTGCCAGCAGCTTGGTAGCCCCCTACGAGCAGTACTTC. This sequence joins TRBV5-5 and TRBJ2-7; D is unclear. CDR3 length: 13 residues. Looked up from germline, CDR1 is SGHKS and CDR2 is YYEKEE (reference sequence). V lost 0 bases, J lost 2 bases, and 6 bases lay in between.

This clonotype was seen many times. This may be a read error: a much more frequent sequence differs by one nucleotide. The chain recombines TRBV11-3 with TRBJ2-7; 7 bases are shared with TRBD2. V shed 3 bases and J 0 bases; nucleotides not matched to a gene: 8. The CDR3 spans 16 residues. Germline V gene data show CDR1 as SGHNT and CDR2 as YENEEA. Here the CDR3 reads CASSFYAGANSYEQYF. The CDR3 bases are TGTGCCAGCAGCTTTTACGCGGGAGCGAACTCCTACGAGCAGTACTTC.

This chain links TRBV29-1 with TRBJ2-2; D is possibly TRBD2 (6 bases). The CDR3 length is 14 residues. V lost 6 bases and J 7 bases, leaving 18 bases between the germline ends. CDR1 is SQVTM, CDR2 ANQGSEA, per germline. The CDR3 spells CSVPAGGISGELFF. As DNA, the CDR3 is TGCAGCGTCCCTGCTGGCGGGATTAGCGGGGAGCTGTTTTTT.

By share, this clonotype counts as medium-sized (0.01 to 0.1%). The chain employs TRBV2 and TRBJ2-5; maybe TRBD1 (5 bases). The CDR3 consists of 11 residues. Germline-derived CDR1 and CDR2 are SNHLY and FYNNEI. The V end was cut by 7 bases, the J end by 5 bases, with 8 bases between. CDR3 in amino acids: CASTGYETQYF. CDR3 DNA sequence: TGTGCCAGCACAGGGTACGAGACCCAGTACTTC.

This clonotype was seen at least ten times. A much larger clone is a single base away; this may be a read error. The genes are TRBV6-4 and TRBJ2-3, with a possible D match to TRBD2 (5 bases). Germline V lookup: CDR1 MRHNA, CDR2 SNTAGT. This CDR3 is built from 16 residues. The CDR3 region has the DNA TGTGCCAGCAGTCACTCGAGAGGGAGCGGATCGGATACGCAGTATTTT. It is translated as CASSHSRGSGSDTQYF.

V is TRBV2 and J is TRBJ1-5, with D tentatively TRBD1 (6 bases). Trimming took off 4 bases at V and 6 bases at J, with 13 bases between the two ends. Germline assignment: CDR1 SNHLY and CDR2 FYNNEI. The CDR3 consists of 14 residues. CDR3 residues: CASSAQGSGQPQHF. The CDR3 DNA reads as TGTGCCAGCAGTGCACAGGGTAGTGGTCAGCCCCAGCATTTT.

In regard to this clonotype: Just one base apart from a much larger clone, this may be a read error. The chain joins TRBV20-1 to TRBJ2-1; 8 bases align to TRBD2. Germline assignment: CDR1 DFQATT and CDR2 SNEGSKA (reference sequence). The CDR3 length is 14 residues. CDR3 nucleotides: TGCAGTGCTAGAGAAAGCGGGGGAGTAACTGAGCGGTTCTTC. This gives the protein CSARESGGVTERFF.

This clonotype was detected many times. The chain carries TRBV27 and TRBJ1-5, with D unclear. Germline V gene lookup returns CDR1 MNHEY and CDR2 SMNVEV (reference sequence). V lost 1 base and J 0 bases, leaving 4 bases between the germline ends. The CDR3 spans 14 residues. In DNA, the CDR3 is TGTGCCAGCAGTTTATGGGCTAGCAATCAGCCCCAGCATTTT. Translating it yields CASSLWASNQPQHF.